This T cell receptor beta chain was identified during a study of cytotoxic CD8 clonotypes in ibrutinib-treated CLL. The CDR3 totals 11 residues. In germline, CDR1 is DFQATT, CDR2 SNEGSKA (reference sequence). Trimming pared 1 base from V and 8 bases from J, leaving 8 bases between. Profiled with immunoSEQ multiplex PCR; TCRdb holds only in-frame clones, not every one. The sample carries roughly 180,000 clones, about two thirds recorded once. The clonotype comes from a human donor with chronic lymphocytic leukemia. The chain carries TRBV20-1 and TRBJ1-2; D is uncertain. The source was PBMCs, collected after 24 months of ibrutinib treatment. CDR3 protein: CSARAVGGYTF. The CDR3 DNA follows: TGCAGTGCTAGAGCAGTTGGGGGCTACACCTTC.